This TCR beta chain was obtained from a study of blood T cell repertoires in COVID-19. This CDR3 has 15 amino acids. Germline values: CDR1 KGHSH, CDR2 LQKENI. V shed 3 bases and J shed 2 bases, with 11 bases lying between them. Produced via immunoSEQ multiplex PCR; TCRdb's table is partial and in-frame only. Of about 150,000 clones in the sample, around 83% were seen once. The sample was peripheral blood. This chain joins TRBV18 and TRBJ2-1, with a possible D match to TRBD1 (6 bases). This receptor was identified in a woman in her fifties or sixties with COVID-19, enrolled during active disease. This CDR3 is CASSPPGTTYNEQFF. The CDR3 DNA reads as TGTGCCAGCTCACCGCCCGGGACAACCTACAATGAGCAGTTCTTC.